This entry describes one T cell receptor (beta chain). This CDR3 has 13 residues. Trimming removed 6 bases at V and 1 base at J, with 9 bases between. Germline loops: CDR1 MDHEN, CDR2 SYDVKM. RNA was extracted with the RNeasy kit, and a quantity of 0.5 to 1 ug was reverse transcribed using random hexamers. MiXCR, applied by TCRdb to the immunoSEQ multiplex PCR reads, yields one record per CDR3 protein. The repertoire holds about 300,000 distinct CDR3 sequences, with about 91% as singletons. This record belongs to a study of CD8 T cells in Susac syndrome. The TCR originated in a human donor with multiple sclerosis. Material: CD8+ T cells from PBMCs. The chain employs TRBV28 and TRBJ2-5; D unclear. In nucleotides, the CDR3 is TGTGCCAGCAGAAAAGTAAGCCAAGAGACCCAGTACTTC. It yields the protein CASRKVSQETQYF.